Shown below are 10 T cell receptor beta chains from a single sample sequenced in a study of blood T cell repertoires in COVID-19 (dated by TCRdb to 2018 to 2020). The library was built by means of the immunoSEQ multiplex PCR assay. TCRdb obtained this table from immuneACCESS and retained in-frame rearrangements with V and J assigned. These tables miss some clones; where compared with another copy, unresolved V genes account for less than half of the shortfall, and the remainder is unexplained. The sample profile shows 300,000 to 350,000 clones; about 90% of them were found once. In total, the top ten clones hold roughly 2.1% of the sample. The sample taken for sequencing was peripheral blood. These TCRs come from a man between 18 and 29 years old with active or convalescent COVID-19.

This clone was observed a single time. V is TRBV6-6 and J is TRBJ2-1; D perhaps matches TRBD2 (5 bases). V lost 6 bases and J lost 7, with 10 bases in between. Germline V gene lookup returns CDR1 MNHNY and CDR2 SVGAGI (reference sequence). This CDR3 comprises 12 residues. CDR3 in DNA: TGTGCCAGCAGCCAACTAGGGAATGAGCAGTTCTTC. This gives the protein CASSQLGNEQFF.

This chain's CDR3 is CASSPLLGGGPFSSYNEQFF. CDR3 DNA: TGTGCCAGCAGCCCCCTCCTGGGCGGGGGGCCTTTCAGCTCCTACAATGAGCAGTTCTTC. The V gene is TRBV14, the J gene TRBJ2-1, with TRBD2 identical over 8 bases. Germline V gene sequence: CDR1 SGHDN, CDR2 FVKESK. Trimming took 4 bases from V and 0 from J; bases not matched to a gene: 17. The CDR3 consists of 20 residues. The full variable domain, its missing parts supplied by reference TRBV14 and TRBJ2-1, is EAGVTQFPSHSVIEKGQTVTLRCDPISGHDNLYWYRRVMGKEIKFLLHFVKESKQDESGMPNNRFLAERTGGTYSTLKVQPAELEDSGVYFCASSPLLGGGPFSSYNEQFFGPGTRLTVL.

The chain links TRBV24-1 to TRBJ1-4; 9 bases are shared with TRBD1. Germline CDR1 reads KGHDR; CDR2 reads SFDVKD. This CDR3 comprises 17 residues. Trimming removed 3 bases from V and 0 bases from J; junction bases left unmatched: 4. CDR3 protein: CATSDTGTGSTNEKLFF. Written as DNA, the CDR3 is TGTGCCACCAGTGATACCGGGACAGGGTCAACTAATGAAAAACTGTTTTTT.

V gene TRBV25-1 combines with J gene TRBJ2-7, with 9 bases matching TRBD2. The CDR3 has 15 amino acids. V lost 3 bases and J lost 2; bases outside the gene matches: 5. Germline CDR1 is MGHDK and CDR2 is SYGVNS. DNA for the CDR3: TGTGCCAGCAGTGACGCGACTAGCGGAACCTACGAGCAGTACTTC. Encoded protein: CASSDATSGTYEQYF.

The CDR3 DNA reads as TGTGCCAGCAGTTACCCAGGTAGCGGGCCGCCCTACGAGCAGTACTTC. It translates to CASSYPGSGPPYEQYF. The chain carries TRBV6-2 or TRBV6-3 and TRBJ2-7, with TRBD2 matching over 7 bases. With V trimmed by 2 bases and J by 2 bases, 9 bases remained unmatched. The length of the CDR3 is 16 residues. Germline V gene data show CDR1 as MNHEY and CDR2 as SVGEGT.

The chain has TRBV6-5 and TRBJ2-5; 7 bases fit TRBD2. The V gene's germline CDR1 is MNHEY and CDR2 SVGAGI. This CDR3 is built from 15 residues. J was trimmed by 4 bases and V by 7 bases; bases with no gene match: 12. CDR3 DNA sequence: TGTGCCAGCACCCCCGGACTAGGGAAAGGAGAGACCCAGTACTTC. Translated: CASTPGLGKGETQYF.

This clone is a singleton in its sample. The rearrangement uses TRBV5-1 and TRBJ1-4, with 12 bases fitting TRBD1. Germline trimming cut 1 base from V and 8 bases from J; bases unmatched to any gene: 15. Germline assignment: CDR1 SGHRS and CDR2 YFSETQ. This CDR3 has 19 amino acids. The CDR3 reads CASSLRPQGQGAIREKLFF. The CDR3 DNA reads as TGCGCCAGCAGCTTGCGTCCCCAGGGACAGGGGGCGATAAGGGAAAAACTGTTTTTT.

The V call is TRBV15, the J call TRBJ1-1; D remains unclear. The V gene's germline CDR1 is LNHNV and CDR2 YYDKDF (reference sequence). The CDR3 is 13 amino acids. The V end was cut by 4 bases, the J end by 3 bases, with 9 bases between. The CDR3 here is CATSIGEYTEAFF. For the CDR3, the DNA is TGTGCCACCAGCATTGGGGAGTACACTGAAGCTTTCTTT.

The chain recombines TRBV5-8 with TRBJ2-7, with D possibly matching TRBD2 (5 bases). V lost 7 bases and J 6 bases, leaving 26 bases between the germline ends. Looked up from germline, CDR1 is SGHTS and CDR2 is YDEGEE. There are 16 residues in the CDR3. The CDR3 DNA reads TGTGCCAGCGGAAACCCTGTCTTTTCGATTGGGAGCGAGCAGTACTTC. Amino acid sequence: CASGNPVFSIGSEQYF. Full variable domain (rest looked up from reference TRBV5-8 and TRBJ2-7): EAGVTQSPTHLIKTRGQQATLRCSPISGHTSVYWYQQALGLGLQFLLWYDEGEERNRGNFPPRFSGRQFPNYSSELNVNALELEDSALYLCASGNPVFSIGSEQYFGPGTRLTVT.

The V gene is TRBV19, the J gene TRBJ1-3; D not resolved. V lost 3 bases and J lost 0, with 9 bases in between. Germline V CDR1 and CDR2: LNHDA, SQIVND (reference sequence). CDR3 length: 15 amino acids. CDR3 residues: CASSIRDFSGNTIYF. The CDR3 nucleotides read TGTGCCAGTAGTATTCGCGATTTCTCTGGAAACACCATATATTTT. The entire variable domain, with the rest obtained from reference TRBV19 and TRBJ1-3, is as follows: DGGITQSPKYLFRKEGQNVTLSCEQNLNHDAMYWYRQDPGQGLRLIYYSQIVNDFQKGDIAEGYSVSREKKESFPLTVTSAQKNPTAFYLCASSIRDFSGNTIYFGEGSWLTVV.